These T cell receptor beta chains were read from a single sample in a study of blood T cell repertoires in COVID-19. TCRdb keeps only in-frame clones here, not all; method: immunoSEQ multiplex PCR. The sample contains over 200,000 clones, around 83% of which appear only once. Sequenced material: peripheral blood. The receptors come from a woman in her forties or fifties with acute or convalescent COVID-19. CDR3s include the opening cysteine and the closing phenylalanine or tryptophan. Each record gives: V gene, clone size, J gene, D gene, CDR3 DNA, CDR3 protein. A D gene is named only where the DNA matches it firmly. Clone size is shown for a subset of rows, as once, few, many or a class of expanded clone.

TRBV7-9	.	TRBJ1-6	.	TGTGCCAGCAGCACGGGGAATTCACCCCTCCACTTT	CASSTGNSPLHF
TRBV7-9	few	TRBJ2-5	.	TGTGCCAGCAGCCCGAAAAACAGGATCCAAGAGACCCAGTACTTC	CASSPKNRIQETQYF
TRBV4-2	few	TRBJ1-2	.	TGTGCCAGCAGCCAAGATCGGGGGTTCGGGCATGGCTACACCTTC	CASSQDRGFGHGYTF
TRBV28	.	TRBJ1-5	TRBD1	TGTGCCAGCAGCCTGGACAGGGGGCGTCAGCCCCAGCATTTT	CASSLDRGRQPQHF
TRBV14	.	TRBJ2-5	.	TGTGCCAGCAGCCAAATACAGGAAGAGACCCAGTACTTC	CASSQIQEETQYF
TRBV27	.	TRBJ2-1	TRBD2	TGTGCCAGCAGTTTATTGGGTGGGACTAGCGGGAGTCATGAGCAGTTCTTC	CASSLLGGTSGSHEQFF
TRBV3-1/TRBV3-2	.	TRBJ2-5	.	TGTGCCAGCACCTACCACGAGGGCGGCGAGACCCAGTACTTC	CASTYHEGGETQYF
TRBV29-1	once	TRBJ2-3	.	TGCAGCGTCCCTGAGGACACTCTCACAGATACGCAGTATTTT	CSVPEDTLTDTQYF
TRBV6-1	few	TRBJ1-5	TRBD1	TGTGCCAGCAGTGAAGCGTCCACAGGGGAAATCAGCAATCAGCCCCAGCATTTT	CASSEASTGEISNQPQHF
TRBV15	.	TRBJ2-4	.	TGTGCCACCACCCCCCACAGGGACAAAAACATTCAGTACTTC	CATTPHRDKNIQYF
TRBV28	.	TRBJ1-2	.	TGTGCCAGCAGACGAAGTGGGGGGGCTACAAACTATGGCTACACCTTC	CASRRSGGATNYGYTF
TRBV3-1/TRBV3-2	.	TRBJ2-1	.	TGTGCCAGCAGCCTTCAGCCCACTAGCACAGAGCAGTTCTTC	CASSLQPTSTEQFF
TRBV7-3	.	TRBJ2-3	.	TGTGCCAGCAGCGCCGGGAACCGAGGAGATACGCAGTATTTT	CASSAGNRGDTQYF
TRBV19	.	TRBJ2-7	TRBD2	TGTGCCAGTAGTATAGCGGGAGGGCCCTACGAGCAGTACTTC	CASSIAGGPYEQYF
TRBV7-2	.	TRBJ1-4	.	TGTGCCAGCAGTCCACCTAGGGGGGGGGAAAAACTGTTTTTT	CASSPPRGGEKLFF
TRBV6-5	.	TRBJ1-4	.	TGTGCCTCCAAAGGGACTCCTCTATGGGATGAAAAACTGTTTTTT	CASKGTPLWDEKLFF
TRBV19	.	TRBJ1-5	.	TGTGCCAGTAGTATATACCTCCGGGCCCCCGCCGGGGGCAATCAGCCCCAGCATTTT	CASSIYLRAPAGGNQPQHF
TRBV14	.	TRBJ2-5	.	TGTGCCAGCAGCCAAGAAGTACCGGGGGCCCAGTACTTC	CASSQEVPGAQYF
TRBV5-4	once	TRBJ2-1	.	TGTGCCAGCAGCTTGGGCGACAATGAGCAGTTCTTC	CASSLGDNEQFF
TRBV12-3/TRBV12-4	.	TRBJ2-1	.	TGTGCCAGCAGAGAGTACAATGAGCAGTTCTTC	CASREYNEQFF
TRBV20-1	.	TRBJ2-1	TRBD2	TGCTCGGGCGGGAGGGTCAATGAGCAGTTCTTC	CSGGRVNEQFF
TRBV5-6	few	TRBJ1-1	TRBD1	TGTGCCAGCAGCTCACAGGGGTTTGGGACGACTGAAGCTTTCTTT	CASSSQGFGTTEAFF
TRBV25-1	.	TRBJ1-1	.	TGTGCCAGCAGTGGGCCAGGGCCAAACACTGAAGCTTTCTTT	CASSGPGPNTEAFF
TRBV6-4	.	TRBJ1-2	TRBD1	TGTGCCAGCAGTGTGGGGACAGGGGCCCCTGTGCGCTACACCTTC	CASSVGTGAPVRYTF
TRBV28	.	TRBJ2-3	TRBD2	TGTGCCAGCAGGGGTAGCGGGAGGGCCGGAGATACGCAGTATTTT	CASRGSGRAGDTQYF
TRBV6-5	.	TRBJ2-7	TRBD2	TGTGCCAGCAGTTACTTAGCGGGAGAAGGGTACGAGCAGTACTTC	CASSYLAGEGYEQYF
TRBV29-1	.	TRBJ1-1	.	TGCAGCGTGACAGTGAACACTGAAGCTTTCTTT	CSVTVNTEAFF